These 20 T cell receptor beta chains were all obtained from the same sample, sequenced in a study of shared clonotypes between healthy human individuals. The method was immunoSEQ multiplex PCR; TCRdb's version includes in-frame clones alone and lacks a portion of them. The repertoire holds 2,500,000 or so clones, with roughly 93% as singletons. Sample: naive CD4+ T cells from PBMCs. The sample's subset: CD45RA+ positively selected. These receptors came from a man younger than 30 in good health. Some clones in this sample may be carry-over from other donors' samples.

The genes are TRBV5-5 and TRBJ2-1, with 8 positions matching TRBD2. With 1 base clipped from V and 2 bases from J, the junction kept 8 bases outside the gene matches. Per germline, CDR1 SGHKS and CDR2 YYEKEE (reference sequence). CDR3 length equals 17 residues. CDR3 protein: CASSLTMGLVPYNEQFF. CDR3 in DNA: TGTGCCAGCAGCTTGACAATGGGACTAGTGCCCTACAATGAGCAGTTCTTC.

The genes are TRBV18 and TRBJ2-1; TRBD1 might be the D (5 bases). The germline V gene encodes CDR1 KGHSH and CDR2 LQKENI. The CDR3 loop spans 15 amino acids. V lost 2 bases to trimming and J lost 4 bases, with 12 bases between them. CDR3 nucleotides: TGTGCCAGCTCACCAACCAGGGTGGCGTACAATGAGCAGTTCTTC. Its translation is CASSPTRVAYNEQFF.

This clone was seen only once. The CDR3 coding sequence is TGTGCCAGCAGTGAGGCCCCGGGACTCCTATACAATGAGCAGTTCTTC. Its protein is CASSEAPGLLYNEQFF. The gene calls are TRBV2 and TRBJ2-1, with TRBD2 as a possible D gene (6 bases). Looked up from germline, CDR1 is SNHLY and CDR2 is FYNNEI. The CDR3 is 16 residues long. Between the trimmed V and J ends, which lost 3 bases and 4 bases, there was a span of 16 bases. The variable domain in full, with the rest retrieved from reference TRBV2 and TRBJ2-1, is EPEVTQTPSHQVTQMGQEVILRCVPISNHLYFYWYRQILGQKVEFLVSFYNNEISEKSEIFDDQFSVERPDGSNFTLKIRSTKLEDSAMYFCASSEAPGLLYNEQFFGPGTRLTVL.

This chain links TRBV5-1 with TRBJ2-5, with 8 bases that match TRBD1. Germline CDR1 is SGHRS and CDR2 is YFSETQ. This CDR3 is 15 amino acids long. V shed 4 bases, J shed 0 bases, and the junction held 5 bases outside the gene matches. As DNA, the CDR3 is TGCGCCAGCAGCCCGCGGACAGGGTACCAAGAGACCCAGTACTTC. It yields the protein CASSPRTGYQETQYF.

This clone appeared once. This sequence joins TRBV5-1 and TRBJ1-2; weak D call: TRBD1 (5 bases). CDR1 is SGHRS and CDR2 is YFSETQ in the germline V gene. Trimming took 4 bases from V and 2 from J, leaving 15 bases between them. This CDR3 is built from 15 residues. The CDR3 DNA reads TGCGCCAGCAGCCTAGGGACTGTCCTCAACTATGGCTACACCTTC. Protein sequence: CASSLGTVLNYGYTF.

This sequence joins TRBV12-5 and TRBJ2-5; D gene uncertain. V shed 1 base and J shed 0 bases, with 9 bases lying between them. CDR1 is LGHNT, CDR2 FRNRAP, per germline. CDR3 length equals 15 residues. CDR3 in DNA: TGTGCTAGTGGTTTGGGCCTCGCTCACCAAGAGACCCAGTACTTC. It yields the protein CASGLGLAHQETQYF.

The rearrangement uses TRBV27 and TRBJ2-1, with no clear D. In germline, CDR1 is MNHEY, CDR2 SMNVEV (reference sequence). CDR3 length: 13 amino acids. The germline V and J ends were trimmed by 6 bases and 5 bases, with 11 bases remaining between them. The CDR3 spells CASRSVAHNEQFF. CDR3 bases: TGTGCCAGCAGGTCCGTGGCACACAATGAGCAGTTCTTC.

The chain recombines TRBV28 with TRBJ2-1; 9 bases fit TRBD2. The germline V gene has CDR1 MDHEN and CDR2 SYDVKM. Germline trimming cut 7 bases from V and 8 bases from J; bases unmatched to any gene: 9. The CDR3 runs to 14 residues. Here the CDR3 reads CASIGPSGIDEQFF. Written as DNA, the CDR3 is TGTGCCAGCATCGGCCCTAGCGGGATTGATGAGCAGTTCTTC.

The table lists this clone with a count of one. This rearrangement joins TRBV9 to TRBJ2-7; D gene ambiguous. The V gene's germline CDR1 is SGDLS and CDR2 YYNGEE. The CDR3 has 13 residues. The V end lost 2 bases, the J end lost 2 bases, and 8 bases lay between the germline ends. This CDR3 reads CASSVGEAYEQYF. In nucleotides, the CDR3 is TGTGCCAGCAGCGTTGGAGAAGCCTACGAGCAGTACTTC.

This clone appeared once. The chain has TRBV7-6 and TRBJ2-5; 7 bases fit TRBD2. Germline CDR1 SGHVS, CDR2 FNYEAQ. The junction had 8 bases not matched to a gene; V was cut back by 3 bases and J by 4 bases. The CDR3 runs to 15 residues. The CDR3 loop reads CASSLGREPGETQYF. The DNA for the CDR3 is TGTGCCAGCAGCTTGGGGCGGGAGCCCGGAGAGACCCAGTACTTC. The full variable domain, with the rest looked up from reference TRBV7-6 and TRBJ2-5, is GAGVSQSPRYKVTKRGQDVALRCDPISGHVSLYWYRQALGQGPEFLTYFNYEAQQDKSGLPNDRFSAERPEGSISTLTIQRTEQRDSAMYRCASSLGREPGETQYFGPGTRLLVL.

The chain carries TRBV19 and TRBJ1-5; a possible D gene is TRBD1 (5 bases). Between the trimmed V and J ends, which lost 2 bases and 0 bases, there was a span of 11 bases. Germline V CDR1 and CDR2: LNHDA, SQIVND (reference sequence). The CDR3 consists of 16 residues. CDR3 amino acids: CASSIPGVNSNQPQHF. The CDR3 coding sequence is TGTGCCAGTAGTATACCGGGGGTCAATAGCAATCAGCCCCAGCATTTT.

The chain has TRBV5-8 and TRBJ1-2; D is unclear. Trimming shortened V by 4 bases and J by 4 bases, and 11 bases separated the two germline ends. CDR1 and CDR2 (germline): SGHTS, YDEGEE. CDR3 length: 13 amino acids. CDR3: CASSPAPGYGYTF. The CDR3 nucleotides are TGTGCCAGCAGCCCTGCACCAGGCTATGGCTACACCTTC.

The rearrangement joins TRBV28 to TRBJ1-1; possible D gene TRBD1, 6 bases. Trimming took off 8 bases at V and 1 base at J, with 20 bases between the two ends. The V gene's germline CDR1 is MDHEN and CDR2 SYDVKM. The CDR3 spans 16 residues. The CDR3 here is CASCSQGLRWNTEAFF. CDR3 in DNA: TGTGCCAGCTGTTCCCAGGGGTTACGATGGAACACTGAAGCTTTCTTT. The whole variable domain, remainder taken from reference TRBV28 and TRBJ1-1, is DVKVTQSSRYLVKRTGEKVFLECVQDMDHENMFWYRQDPGLGLRLIYFSYDVKMKEKGDIPEGYSVSREKKERFSLILESASTNQTSMYLCASCSQGLRWNTEAFFGQGTRLTVV.

This clone was observed a handful of times. Other DNA sequences in this sample translate to the same CDR3. This chain uses TRBV5-1 with TRBJ1-1; D call uncertain. Germline values: CDR1 SGHRS, CDR2 YFSETQ. CDR3 length equals 13 residues. The germline V and J ends were trimmed by 4 bases and 0 bases, with 7 bases remaining between them. The CDR3 here is CASSPNLNTEAFF. The CDR3 DNA is TGCGCCAGCAGCCCTAATCTGAACACTGAAGCTTTCTTT.

Comment on this clone: Other DNA sequences in the same sample also yield this CDR3. This chain connects TRBV7-9 to TRBJ2-1; unclear D gene. This CDR3 is built from 11 residues. Germline lookup yields CDR1 SEHNR and CDR2 FQNEAQ (reference sequence). Trimming pared 4 bases from V and 9 bases from J, leaving 7 bases between. The CDR3 region has the DNA TGTGCCAGCAGCTCGACCAGTGAGCAGTTCTTC. It specifies CASSSTSEQFF.

This chain joins TRBV9 and TRBJ1-2; tentatively, D is TRBD1 (5 bases). The CDR3 is 13 amino acids. V lost 4 bases, J lost 8 bases, and 15 bases lay in between. The germline V gene has CDR1 SGDLS and CDR2 YYNGEE. CDR3 amino acids: CASSQTGLRGYTF. Written as DNA, the CDR3 is TGTGCCAGCAGCCAGACGGGGCTTAGGGGCTACACCTTC.

The gene calls are TRBV28 and TRBJ1-2; possibly TRBD1 for D (6 bases). Looked up from germline, CDR1 is MDHEN and CDR2 is SYDVKM. CDR3 size: 14 residues. The ends were cut back, 5 bases at V and 6 bases at J, with 16 bases in the middle. The DNA of the CDR3 is TGTGCCAGCAGTCCGCACAGGGACAAGGATGGCTACACCTTC. This sequence encodes CASSPHRDKDGYTF.

Concerning this clone: This sample includes further DNA sequences coding for the same CDR3. The chain couples TRBV19 to TRBJ2-3, with TRBD2 as a possible D gene (5 bases). Germline V CDR1 and CDR2: LNHDA, SQIVND (reference sequence). V dropped 1 base and J dropped 6 bases, with 11 bases sitting between them. This CDR3 region has 14 residues. The CDR3 loop is CASSIVGVGDTQYF. The CDR3 DNA is TGTGCCAGTAGTATAGTCGGGGTAGGGGATACGCAGTATTTT.

As concerns this clone: Other DNA sequences of this sample code for an identical CDR3. This rearrangement joins TRBV5-1 to TRBJ2-1, with no clear D. V shed 0 bases and J shed 0 bases, with 7 bases lying between them. The germline V gene encodes CDR1 SGHRS and CDR2 YFSETQ. The CDR3 spans 15 residues. The CDR3 DNA follows: TGCGCCAGCAGCTTGGTATCCAGCTCCTACAATGAGCAGTTCTTC. Its translation is CASSLVSSSYNEQFF.

The gene calls are TRBV6-5 and TRBJ1-4, with D uncertain. The CDR3 runs 16 residues. Trimming took 0 bases from V and 4 from J, leaving 12 bases between them. Germline V gene sequence: CDR1 MNHEY, CDR2 SVGAGI. The CDR3 region has the DNA TGTGCCAGCAGTTACTCGCTCGGGTGGGGTAATGAAAAACTGTTTTTT. Its protein product is CASSYSLGWGNEKLFF.